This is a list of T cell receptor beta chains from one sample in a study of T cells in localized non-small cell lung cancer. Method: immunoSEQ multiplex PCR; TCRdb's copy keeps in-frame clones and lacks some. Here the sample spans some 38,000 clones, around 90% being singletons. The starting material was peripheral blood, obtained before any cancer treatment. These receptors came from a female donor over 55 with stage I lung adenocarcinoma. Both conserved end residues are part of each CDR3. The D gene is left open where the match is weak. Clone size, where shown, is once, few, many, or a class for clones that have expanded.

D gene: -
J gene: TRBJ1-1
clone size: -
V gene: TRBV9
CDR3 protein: CASSGTGRPRGTEAFF
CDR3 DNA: TGTGCCAGCAGCGGAACCGGGAGGCCCCGAGGCACTGAAGCTTTCTTT

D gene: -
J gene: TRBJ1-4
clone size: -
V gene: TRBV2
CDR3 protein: CASFLGSNEKLFF
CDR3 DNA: TGTGCCAGCTTCCTTGGGTCGAATGAAAAACTGTTTTTT

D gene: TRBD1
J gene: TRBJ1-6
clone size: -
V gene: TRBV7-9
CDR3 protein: CASSSEHHLGQDHNSPLHF
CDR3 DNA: TGTGCCAGCAGCTCCGAGCATCACTTGGGACAGGATCATAATTCACCCCTCCACTTT

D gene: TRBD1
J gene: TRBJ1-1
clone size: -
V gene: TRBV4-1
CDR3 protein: CASSHRQGAPTEAFF
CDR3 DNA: TGCGCCAGCAGCCACCGACAGGGGGCGCCGACTGAAGCTTTCTTT

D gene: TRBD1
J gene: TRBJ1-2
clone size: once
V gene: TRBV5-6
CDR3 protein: CASSLEQGNGYTF
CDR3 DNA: TGTGCCAGCAGCTTGGAACAGGGGAATGGCTACACCTTC

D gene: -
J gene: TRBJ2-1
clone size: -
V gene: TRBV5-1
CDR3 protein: CASSPSSLGLNEQFF
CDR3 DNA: TGCGCCAGCAGCCCCTCAAGCCTTGGCCTCAATGAGCAGTTCTTC

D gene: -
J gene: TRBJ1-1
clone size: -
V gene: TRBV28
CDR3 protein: CASSFPGGTEAFF
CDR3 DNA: TGTGCCAGCAGTTTCCCGGGGGGGACTGAAGCTTTCTTT

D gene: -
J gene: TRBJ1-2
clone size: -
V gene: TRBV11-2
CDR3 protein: CASSFRGGYTF
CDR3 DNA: TGTGCCAGCAGCTTCCGGGGAGGCTACACCTTC

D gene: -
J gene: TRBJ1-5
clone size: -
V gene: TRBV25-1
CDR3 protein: CASSELGNQPQHF
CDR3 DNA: TGTGCCAGCAGTGAATTGGGAAACCAGCCCCAGCATTTT

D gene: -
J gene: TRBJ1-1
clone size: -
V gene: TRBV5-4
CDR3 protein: CASSLGALRGAEAFF
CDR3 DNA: TGTGCCAGCAGCTTGGGGGCCCTGAGGGGCGCTGAAGCTTTCTTT

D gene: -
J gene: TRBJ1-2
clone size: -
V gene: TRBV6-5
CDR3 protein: CASSYSGRGGVGYTF
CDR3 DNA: TGTGCCAGCAGTTACTCGGGCAGGGGAGGAGTTGGCTACACCTTC

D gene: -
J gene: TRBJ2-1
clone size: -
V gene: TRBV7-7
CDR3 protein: CASSLSEASYNEQFF
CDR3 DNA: TGTGCTAGCAGCTTAAGCGAGGCCTCCTACAATGAGCAGTTCTTC

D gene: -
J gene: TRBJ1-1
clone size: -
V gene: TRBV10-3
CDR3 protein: CAITGILTSEAFF
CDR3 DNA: TGTGCCATCACGGGAATCCTAACCTCTGAAGCTTTCTTT

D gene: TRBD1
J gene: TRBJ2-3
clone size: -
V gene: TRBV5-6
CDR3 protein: CASSPGQGLDTQYF
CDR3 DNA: TGTGCCAGCAGCCCGGGACAGGGGCTGGATACGCAGTATTTT

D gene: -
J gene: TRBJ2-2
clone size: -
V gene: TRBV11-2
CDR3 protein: CASSRTFPGELFF
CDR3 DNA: TGTGCCAGCAGCCGGACGTTTCCCGGGGAGCTGTTTTTT

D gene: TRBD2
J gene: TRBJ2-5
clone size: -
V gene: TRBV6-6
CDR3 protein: CASGLAGGLKETQYF
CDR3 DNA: TGTGCCAGCGGTCTAGCGGGGGGGCTTAAAGAGACCCAGTACTTC

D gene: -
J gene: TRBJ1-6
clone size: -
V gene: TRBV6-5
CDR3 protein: CAIRGPRYNSPLHF
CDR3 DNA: TGTGCCATTCGGGGGCCGCGTTATAATTCACCCCTCCACTTT

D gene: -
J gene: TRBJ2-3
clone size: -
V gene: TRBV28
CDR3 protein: CASSQGTDTQYF
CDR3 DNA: TGTGCCAGCAGTCAGGGAACAGATACGCAGTATTTT

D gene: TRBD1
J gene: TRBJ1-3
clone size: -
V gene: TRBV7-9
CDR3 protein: CASSLEDRGHTIYF
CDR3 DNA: TGTGCCAGCAGCTTAGAAGACAGGGGACACACCATATATTTT

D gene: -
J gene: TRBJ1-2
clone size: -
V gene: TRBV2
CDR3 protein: CASSVGVNYGYTF
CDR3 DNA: TGTGCCAGCAGTGTCGGGGTTAACTATGGCTACACCTTC

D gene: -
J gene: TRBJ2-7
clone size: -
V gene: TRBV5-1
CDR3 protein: CASSLAGINEQYF
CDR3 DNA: TGCGCCAGCAGCTTGGCGGGGATCAACGAGCAGTACTTC

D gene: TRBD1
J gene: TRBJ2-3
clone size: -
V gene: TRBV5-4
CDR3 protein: CASSHLLGGEDTQYF
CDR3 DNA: TGTGCCAGCAGTCACTTGCTAGGGGGCGAAGATACGCAGTATTTT

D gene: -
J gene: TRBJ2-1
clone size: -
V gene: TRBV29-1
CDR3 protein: CSVEWILGEGDSSYNEQFF
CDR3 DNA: TGCAGCGTTGAATGGATCTTAGGGGAAGGGGATAGCTCCTACAATGAGCAGTTCTTC

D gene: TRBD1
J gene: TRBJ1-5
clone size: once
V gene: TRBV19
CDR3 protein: CASRSGTAGPNQPQHF
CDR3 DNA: TGTGCCAGTCGAAGCGGGACAGCGGGCCCCAATCAGCCCCAGCATTTT

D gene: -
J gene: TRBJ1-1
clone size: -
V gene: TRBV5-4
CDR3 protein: CASSSPLQGRLTEAFF
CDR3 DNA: TGTGCCAGCAGCTCGCCCCTTCAGGGTAGGCTCACTGAAGCTTTCTTT

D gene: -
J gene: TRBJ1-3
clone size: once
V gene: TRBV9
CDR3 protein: CASSVDPGAGNTIYF
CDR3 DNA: TGTGCCAGCAGCGTAGACCCAGGGGCTGGAAACACCATATATTTT

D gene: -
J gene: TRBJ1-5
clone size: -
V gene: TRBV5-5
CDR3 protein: CASSLTSNQPQHF
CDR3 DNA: TGTGCCAGCAGCCTGACTAGCAATCAGCCCCAGCATTTT

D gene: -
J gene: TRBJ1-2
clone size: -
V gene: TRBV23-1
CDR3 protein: CASLTPWGYTF
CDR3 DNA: TGCGCCAGCCTCACCCCTTGGGGCTACACCTTC

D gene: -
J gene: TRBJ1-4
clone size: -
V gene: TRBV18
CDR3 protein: CASSPEGAGIGVNEKLFF
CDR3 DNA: TGTGCCAGCTCACCCGAAGGTGCGGGGATCGGAGTTAATGAAAAACTGTTTTTT

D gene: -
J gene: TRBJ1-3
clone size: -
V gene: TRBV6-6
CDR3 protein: CAIAGATVGNTIYF
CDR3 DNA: TGTGCCATCGCAGGGGCGACTGTAGGAAACACCATATATTTT

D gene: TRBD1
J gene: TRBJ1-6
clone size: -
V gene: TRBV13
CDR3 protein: CASSLDFGGTGSSYNSPLHF
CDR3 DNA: TGTGCCAGCAGCTTAGACTTTGGGGGGACAGGGAGCTCCTATAATTCACCCCTCCACTTT

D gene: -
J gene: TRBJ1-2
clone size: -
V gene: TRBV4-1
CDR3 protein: CASSQGVGAASYGYTF
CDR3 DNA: TGCGCCAGCAGCCAAGGGGTTGGGGCGGCTTCTTATGGCTACACCTTC

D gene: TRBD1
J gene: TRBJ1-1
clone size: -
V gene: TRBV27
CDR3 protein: CASRGQGNTEAFF
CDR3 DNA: TGTGCCAGCAGGGGACAGGGGAACACTGAAGCTTTCTTT

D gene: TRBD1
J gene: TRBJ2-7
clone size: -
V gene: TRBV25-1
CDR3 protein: CASSESAGTGIYEQYF
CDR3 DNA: TGTGCCAGCAGTGAAAGTGCGGGGACAGGGATCTACGAGCAGTACTTC

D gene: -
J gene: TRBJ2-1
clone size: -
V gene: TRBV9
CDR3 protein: CASSGRSSYNEQFF
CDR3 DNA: TGTGCCAGCAGCGGACGGAGCTCCTACAATGAGCAGTTCTTC

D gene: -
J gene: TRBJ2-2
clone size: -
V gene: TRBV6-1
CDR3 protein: CASSRQDTGELFF
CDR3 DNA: TGTGCCAGCAGTCGACAGGACACCGGGGAGCTGTTTTTT

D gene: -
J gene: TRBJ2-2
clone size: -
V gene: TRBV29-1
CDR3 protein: CSVTWTATGELFF
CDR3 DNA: TGCAGCGTTACTTGGACGGCCACCGGGGAGCTGTTTTTT

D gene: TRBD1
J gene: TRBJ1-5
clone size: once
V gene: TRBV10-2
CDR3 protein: CASRLAGGSNQPQHF
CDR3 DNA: TGCGCCAGCAGACTTGCAGGGGGAAGCAATCAGCCCCAGCATTTT

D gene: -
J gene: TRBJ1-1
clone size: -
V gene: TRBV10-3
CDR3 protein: CAISDFGRTNTEAFF
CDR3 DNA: TGTGCCATCAGTGACTTCGGACGGACGAACACTGAAGCTTTCTTT

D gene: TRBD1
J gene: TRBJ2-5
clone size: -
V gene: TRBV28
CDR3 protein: CASCLDRVETQYF
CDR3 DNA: TGTGCCAGCTGCCTCGACAGGGTTGAGACCCAGTACTTC

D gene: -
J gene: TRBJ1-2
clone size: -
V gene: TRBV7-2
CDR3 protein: CASSFYTRGDGYTF
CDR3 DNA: TGTGCCAGCAGCTTCTACACGCGAGGGGATGGCTACACCTTC

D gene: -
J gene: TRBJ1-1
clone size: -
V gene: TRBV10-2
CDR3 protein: CASRATQVNTEAFF
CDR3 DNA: TGCGCCAGCAGAGCCACCCAGGTTAACACTGAAGCTTTCTTT

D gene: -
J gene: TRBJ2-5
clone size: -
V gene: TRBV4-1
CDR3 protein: CASSQEFRDTKETQYF
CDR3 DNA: TGCGCCAGCAGCCAAGAATTTCGGGACACCAAAGAGACCCAGTACTTC

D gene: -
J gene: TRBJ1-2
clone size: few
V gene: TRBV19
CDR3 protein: CASSIGRVINGYTF
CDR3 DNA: TGTGCCAGTAGTATCGGCAGGGTGATAAATGGCTACACCTTC

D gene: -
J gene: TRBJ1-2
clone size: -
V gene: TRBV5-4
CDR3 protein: CASSLGRHRNYGYTF
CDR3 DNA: TGTGCCAGCAGCTTGGGGAGACACCGGAACTATGGCTACACCTTC

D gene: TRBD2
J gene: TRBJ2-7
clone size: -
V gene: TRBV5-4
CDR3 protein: CASSAWIGGGIYEQYF
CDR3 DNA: TGTGCCAGCAGCGCTTGGATTGGCGGGGGTATCTACGAGCAGTACTTC

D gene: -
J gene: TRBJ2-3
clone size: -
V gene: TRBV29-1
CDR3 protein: CSVEDRGRPDTQYF
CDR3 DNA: TGCAGCGTTGAAGATCGAGGGCGGCCAGATACGCAGTATTTT

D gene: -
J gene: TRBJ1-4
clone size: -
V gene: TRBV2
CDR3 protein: CASSPLGREREKLFF
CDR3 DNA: TGTGCCAGCAGCCCCTTGGGCAGGGAGCGAGAAAAACTGTTTTTT

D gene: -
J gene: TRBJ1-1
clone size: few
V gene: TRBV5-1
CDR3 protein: CASSFGPTNTEAFF
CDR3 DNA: TGCGCCAGCAGCTTCGGACCCACGAACACTGAAGCTTTCTTT

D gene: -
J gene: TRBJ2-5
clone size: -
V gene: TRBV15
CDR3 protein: CATSMRVVWEPVYETQYF
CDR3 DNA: TGTGCCACCAGCATGAGGGTGGTCTGGGAGCCCGTTTATGAGACCCAGTACTTC

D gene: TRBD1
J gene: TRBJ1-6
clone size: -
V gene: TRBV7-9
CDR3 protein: CASSFPGQGTPPLHF
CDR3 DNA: TGTGCCAGCAGCTTCCCGGGACAGGGGACACCACCCCTCCACTTT

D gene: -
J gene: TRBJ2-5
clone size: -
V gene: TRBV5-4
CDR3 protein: CASSLSSETQYF
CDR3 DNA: TGTGCCAGCAGCTTGAGTTCCGAGACCCAGTACTTC

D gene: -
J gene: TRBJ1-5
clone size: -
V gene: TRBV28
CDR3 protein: CASSLFWGAGQPQHF
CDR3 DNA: TGTGCCAGCTCCCTATTTTGGGGGGCTGGTCAGCCCCAGCATTTT

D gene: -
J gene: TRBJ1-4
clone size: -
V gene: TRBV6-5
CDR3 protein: CASSYFLNEKLFF
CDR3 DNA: TGTGCCAGCAGTTATTTCCTTAATGAAAAACTGTTTTTT

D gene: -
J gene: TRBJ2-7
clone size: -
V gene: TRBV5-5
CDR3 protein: CASSRGEGFSSYEQYF
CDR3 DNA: TGTGCCAGCAGCCGCGGAGAGGGGTTCAGCTCCTACGAGCAGTACTTC

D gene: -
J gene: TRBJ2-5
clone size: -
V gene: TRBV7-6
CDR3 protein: CASSFSGLIAETQYF
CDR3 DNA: TGTGCCAGCAGCTTTTCGGGACTCATTGCGGAGACCCAGTACTTC

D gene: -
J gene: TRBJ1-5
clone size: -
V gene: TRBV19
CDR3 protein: CASSIKLANQPQHF
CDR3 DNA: TGTGCCAGTAGTATAAAACTTGCTAATCAGCCCCAGCATTTT